The rows below give T cell receptor beta chains drawn from one sample of a study of blood T cell repertoires in COVID-19. The data were produced by immunoSEQ multiplex PCR, yet TCRdb's version contains in-frame clones alone and is incomplete. The sample has about 380,000 clones; around 90% are singletons. The sequenced sample was peripheral blood. The receptors shown here come from a man between 40 and 49 years old with acute or convalescent COVID-19. CDR3s include the opening cysteine and the closing phenylalanine or tryptophan. Each record gives: D gene, V gene, J gene, clone size, CDR3 DNA, CDR3 protein. A D gene is named only where the DNA matches it firmly. Size values are once, few and many counts, or a class for expanded clones, and some rows have none.

TRBD1,TRBV7-9,TRBJ1-5,once,TGTGCCAGCAGCTATGGGACAGGAGTTTATAGCAATCAGCCCCAGCATTTT,CASSYGTGVYSNQPQHF
-,TRBV19,TRBJ2-7,-,TGTGCCAGTAGTATAGGAACAGGGTCCTACGAGCAGTACTTC,CASSIGTGSYEQYF
-,TRBV5-1,TRBJ2-7,-,TGCGCCAGCAGCTCATCAGCGGTCTCCTACGAGCAGTACTTC,CASSSSAVSYEQYF
-,TRBV10-1,TRBJ2-7,-,TGCGCCAGCAGTGAGCTGGTTTTCGGGAGCTGCGCCTACGAGCAGTACTTC,CASSELVFGSCAYEQYF
TRBD1,TRBV2,TRBJ1-4,-,TGTGCCAGCAGTATCCAGGGGGCGGGTGAAAAACTGTTTTTT,CASSIQGAGEKLFF
-,TRBV7-8,TRBJ1-1,-,TGTGCCAGCAGCTTAGCGGGACATCACACTGAAGCTTTCTTT,CASSLAGHHTEAFF
-,TRBV5-1,TRBJ2-1,-,TGCGCCAGCAGCTTCGCGGGCTACAATGAGCAGTTCTTC,CASSFAGYNEQFF
-,TRBV3-1/TRBV3-2,TRBJ2-3,-,TGTGCCAGCAGCCCAGGTCGCACAGATACGCAGTATTTT,CASSPGRTDTQYF
TRBD1,TRBV11-2,TRBJ1-1,-,TGTGCCAGCAGCTCCCAGAGGGGGCACACTGAAGCTTTCTTT,CASSSQRGHTEAFF
-,TRBV2,TRBJ1-2,-,TGTGCCAGCAGGGGAGACAACTATGGCTACACCTTC,CASRGDNYGYTF
-,TRBV19,TRBJ1-5,-,TGTGCCAGTAGTTTGCGGGAGGGCAATCAGCCCCAGCATTTT,CASSLREGNQPQHF
-,TRBV2,TRBJ1-3,-,TGTGCCAGCAGTTCTCCCAGGGGAGGGGCAAACACCATATATTTT,CASSSPRGGANTIYF
TRBD1,TRBV10-1,TRBJ1-3,-,TGCGCCAGCAGTGAGTCAGGGGGCCCTGGAAACACCATATATTTT,CASSESGGPGNTIYF
-,TRBV7-8,TRBJ2-1,many,TGTGCCAGCAGCTTATTAGTCAATGAGCAGTTCTTC,CASSLLVNEQFF
-,TRBV9,TRBJ1-3,-,TGTGCCAGCAGCCCGCGGCAGGGTTCTGGAAACACCATATATTTT,CASSPRQGSGNTIYF
-,TRBV18,TRBJ1-2,-,TGTGCCAGCTCCCAGGGGCGCTACACCTTC,CASSQGRYTF
TRBD2,TRBV18,TRBJ2-3,-,TGTGCCAGCTCACCAAACAGCGGGGCCTGGAAAGATACGCAGTATTTT,CASSPNSGAWKDTQYF
TRBD1,TRBV5-4,TRBJ2-2,-,TGTGCCAGCAGCTTCCGGGACAGGGGGCGCGGGGAGCTGTTTTTT,CASSFRDRGRGELFF
-,TRBV12-3/TRBV12-4,TRBJ1-1,once,TGTGCCAGCAGTTTAGTCGGGGGGCTGGGAGCTTTCTTT,CASSLVGGLGAFF
-,TRBV6-5,TRBJ1-2,-,TGTGCCAGCAGTTACTCGGACTCCCCTAACTATGGCTACACCTTC,CASSYSDSPNYGYTF
-,TRBV10-3,TRBJ2-3,-,TGTGCCATCAGCAAAGGGGATAGGGGGGGGCCAGATACGCAGTATTTT,CAISKGDRGGPDTQYF
-,TRBV28,TRBJ1-1,few,TGTGCCAGCCCTCGGGCGGGGAACACTGAAGCTTTCTTT,CASPRAGNTEAFF
-,TRBV7-3,TRBJ2-3,-,TGTGCCAGCAGCTTCGGACTCCCGGGTCAGGATACGCAGTATTTT,CASSFGLPGQDTQYF
TRBD2,TRBV28,TRBJ2-7,-,TGTGCCAGCAGTACACTAGCGGGAGGGCTATACGAGCAGTACTTC,CASSTLAGGLYEQYF
-,TRBV11-2,TRBJ2-7,-,TGTGCCAGCAGCTTAAACCCTAGCTACGAGCAGTACTTC,CASSLNPSYEQYF
-,TRBV3-1/TRBV3-2,TRBJ2-3,-,TGTGCCAGCAGCCCGTATCCACGGAGCACAGATACGCAGTATTTT,CASSPYPRSTDTQYF
-,TRBV28,TRBJ1-2,once,TGTGCCAGCAGTTCCCTGTATCAGGGGAGTAGTGGGTATGGCTACACCTTC,CASSSLYQGSSGYGYTF
TRBD2,TRBV11-2,TRBJ2-7,once,TGTGCCAGCAGCTTAGATCGCGGGGGGGCCAGCTACGAGCAGTACTTC,CASSLDRGGASYEQYF
TRBD1,TRBV28,TRBJ1-4,-,TGTGCCAGCACGGGGGACAGCACTAATGAAAAACTGTTTTTT,CASTGDSTNEKLFF
TRBD1,TRBV7-2,TRBJ1-4,-,TGTGCCAGCAGCTTAGAAGGACAGGGGGGTGAAAAACTGTTTTTT,CASSLEGQGGEKLFF
TRBD1,TRBV5-5,TRBJ1-6,-,TGTGCCAGCAGCCGACAGGGGGCGAATTCACCCCTCCACTTT,CASSRQGANSPLHF
-,TRBV15,TRBJ2-7,-,TGTGCCACCAGCAGAGATAGGACACCTTCCTACGAGCAGTACTTC,CATSRDRTPSYEQYF
-,TRBV7-2,TRBJ2-2,-,TGTGCCAGCAGCTTGTCAGGGGTTAACACCGGGGAGCTGTTTTTT,CASSLSGVNTGELFF
-,TRBV30,TRBJ1-2,-,TGTGCCTGGAGCACCATCGGGGGACTCTATGGCTACACCTTC,CAWSTIGGLYGYTF
TRBD1,TRBV18,TRBJ2-1,once,TGTGCCAGCTCAGGCCTAAGGGACAGGCCCTACAATGAGCAGTTCTTC,CASSGLRDRPYNEQFF
TRBD2,TRBV27,TRBJ2-1,-,TGTGCCAGCAGTTTATACGCGGGGGTTCAGGTCTACAATGAGCAGTTCTTC,CASSLYAGVQVYNEQFF
TRBD2,TRBV6-6,TRBJ2-1,-,TGTGCCAGCAGTCCCCGATTCGGGACTACCCACTCCCATGAGCAGTTCTTC,CASSPRFGTTHSHEQFF
TRBD2,TRBV27,TRBJ2-1,-,TGTGCCAGCAGTTCCAGAGTCGGACTAGCGGGGCATGAGCAGTTCTTC,CASSSRVGLAGHEQFF
-,TRBV6-2/TRBV6-3,TRBJ2-2,-,TGTGCCAGCAGTTACGGGTGGGAGAATAGACCCGGGGAGCTGTTTTTT,CASSYGWENRPGELFF
-,TRBV5-4,TRBJ2-7,-,TGTGCCAGCAGCTTACAACAGGGAGGGTCCTACGAGCAGTACTTC,CASSLQQGGSYEQYF
-,TRBV27,TRBJ2-4,-,TGTGCCAGCAGTTTACAGGGGGGCAAAAACATTCAGTACTTC,CASSLQGGKNIQYF
-,TRBV3-1/TRBV3-2,TRBJ1-3,-,TGTGCCAGCAGCCAAGTCGGGTCTGGAAACACCATATATTTT,CASSQVGSGNTIYF